This T cell receptor (beta chain) stems from a study of blood T cell repertoires in COVID-19 (dated by TCRdb to 2018 to 2021). Notes on the research overall: Samples from collaborators originated in the United States, Italy and Spain and spanned both the acute and convalescent phases of COVID-19. The prospective study material was composed of cDNA or gDNA derived from T cells, B-cell-depleted T cells, or PBMCs. Subjects who had been exposed to COVID-19, were actively infected with it, or had recovered from it provided the deeply sampled blood TCRbeta repertoires that made up the dataset. The repertoires were made available in a free public database intended to serve as a resource for research on the immune response to SARS-CoV-2. The samples were drawn from the first 160 participants of the ongoing ImmuneRACE study and from some 1,300 subjects provided by 6 global collaborators. Nearly every sample came with metadata listing a de-identified subject ID, COVID-19 status, age in years and sex. Where available, HLA class I and class II types were taken from metadata supplied by the sample provider and were not determined by assay-based typing. Paper-wide results and their limitations: The quantity of clinical and demographic metadata differed by source and by participant and was supplied without curation.

To note about this clone: The clone's antigen remains unknown. It has no much larger one-base neighbor in the sample; base qualities were not kept. The sample has other DNA sequences that encode this CDR3 too.

TCRbeta CDR3 regions were amplified from genomic DNA using the immunoSEQ Assay, a bias-controlled multiplex PCR. Per the authors' processing: The number of nucleated cells in each sample was estimated from the amplification of reference gene primers within the assay. To quantify the absolute abundance of each unique TCRbeta CDR3 rearrangement, sequence reads were collapsed and filtered. For each sample, productive Simpson clonality was calculated as the square root of Simpson's diversity index over productive rearrangements. TCRdb took this table from immuneACCESS and kept in-frame rearrangements with V and J called. Such tables lack part of the clones; where checked against another copy, unresolved V genes explain under half of the gap, and the rest is unexplained. The DNA was the basis for D and trimming; V, J and clone size are from that table. The sample yields about 300,000 clones; about 87% were counted once. About 6% of the sample goes to the ten largest clones.

At one collaborating source in Seattle, patients were enrolled during active infection and were followed longitudinally through the course of disease. The collaborating institutions used their own protocols to collect whole blood in K2EDTA tubes. For TCRbeta analysis, collaborator samples were shipped as frozen whole blood, as isolated PBMCs, or as DNA extracted from either sample type. CDR1 and CDR2 (SEHNR, FQNEAQ) derive from the germline V gene (reference sequence). V loses 5 bases at its end and J loses 3 bases; junction bases beyond the gene matches: 7. CDR3 length: 14 amino acids, cysteine to phenylalanine. Just the 42-base CDR3 DNA is kept, in frame starting at base 1.

Recombination joined TRBV7-9 with TRBJ2-7; 7 junctional bases match TRBD1. Sequenced: peripheral blood. The source of this sequence is a woman aged 45 to 65 with COVID-19, enrolled during active disease. Here is the DNA: TGTGCCAGCAGCCTATCCCGGGACAGCTACGAGCAGTACTTC. The translation is CASSLSRDSYEQYF.